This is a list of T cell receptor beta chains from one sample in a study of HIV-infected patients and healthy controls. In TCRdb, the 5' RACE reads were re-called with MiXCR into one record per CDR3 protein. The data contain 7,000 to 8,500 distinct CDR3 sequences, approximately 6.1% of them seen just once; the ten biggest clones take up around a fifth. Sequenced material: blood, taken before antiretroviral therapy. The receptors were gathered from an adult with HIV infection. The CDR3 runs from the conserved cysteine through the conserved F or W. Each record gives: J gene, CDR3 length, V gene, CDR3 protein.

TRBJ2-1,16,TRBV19,CASSIRRGVTNNEQFF
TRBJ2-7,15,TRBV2,CASGQSGRQFYEQYF
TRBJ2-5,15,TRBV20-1,CSASQEPASRETQYF
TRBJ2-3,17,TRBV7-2,CASSGTNRGRGTDTQYF
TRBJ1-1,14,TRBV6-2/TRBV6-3,CASSYSDGRTEAFF
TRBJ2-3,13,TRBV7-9,CASSLADAGAQYF
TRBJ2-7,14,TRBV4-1,CASSQAFRSYEQYF
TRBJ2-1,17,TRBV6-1,CASSEGLGVRVYNEQFF
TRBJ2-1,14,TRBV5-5,CASSSLRQGDEQFF
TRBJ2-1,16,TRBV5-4,CASSLVPAGEYNEQFF
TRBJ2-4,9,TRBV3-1,CASLHIQYF
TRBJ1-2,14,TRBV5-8,CASSLKGTNYGYTF
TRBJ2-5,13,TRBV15,CATSKGRRETQYF
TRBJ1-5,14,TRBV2,CASSAGYSNQPQHF
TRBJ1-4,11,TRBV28,CASSFVEKLFF
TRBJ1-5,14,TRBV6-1,CASSWDRGPQPQHF
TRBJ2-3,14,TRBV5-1,CASSQDRLTDTQYF
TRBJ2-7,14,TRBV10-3,CAIRNDGGSYEQYF
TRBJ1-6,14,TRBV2,CASRTGTGNSPLHF
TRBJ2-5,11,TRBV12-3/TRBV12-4,CASSPGETQYF
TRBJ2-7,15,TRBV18,CASSPLGGPPYEQYF
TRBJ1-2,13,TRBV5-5,CASRRDTIYGYTF
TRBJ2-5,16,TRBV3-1,CASSQEAAHLQETQYF
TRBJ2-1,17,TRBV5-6,CASSLAMAIGTYNEQFF
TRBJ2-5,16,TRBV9,CASSASSGTGAETQYF
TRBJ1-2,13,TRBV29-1,CSVYTGGSQGYTF
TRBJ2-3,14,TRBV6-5,CASSRGQGTDTQYF
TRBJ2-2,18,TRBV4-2,CASSLTGLAGANTGELFF
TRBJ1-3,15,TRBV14,CASSPLGSSGNTIYF
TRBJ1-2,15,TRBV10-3,CAISESRDRAYGYTF
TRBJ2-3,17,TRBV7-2,CASSARRGLAPADTQYF
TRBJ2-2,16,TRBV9,CASTEGLAGETGELFF
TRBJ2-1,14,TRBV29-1,CSVVGTGQYNEQFF